The T cell receptor beta chain under discussion was sequenced for a study of T cell clonotyping in hematopoietic cell transplantation. The table came from immunoSEQ multiplex PCR; TCRdb's copy has only in-frame clones and leaves some out. This sample yields approximately 8,700 clones, of which more than 85% are seen a single time; 25% to 30% belongs to the top ten. The study, taken as a whole, reports: Broader posttransplant TCR repertoire diversity was predicted by graft donor and pretransplant recipient Inverse Simpson Index values.

Worth noting for this clone: Its antigen is as yet unknown.

Time point noted: recipient sample about 28 days before transplant, after cytoreduction. CDR1 is MRHNA, CDR2 SNTAGT, per germline. With 9 bases clipped from V and 5 bases from J, the junction kept 21 bases outside the gene matches. This CDR3 spans 17 amino acids. The material was peripheral blood mononuclear cells, obtained before stem cell transplant. J is TRBJ2-5 and V is TRBV6-4; TRBD2 aligns across 7 bases. The TCR comes from a woman aged 60-70 years with acute myeloid leukemia. Some clones in this sample may be carry-over from other donors' samples. In DNA, the CDR3 is TGTGCCAGTATGACTAGCAACGGAATGCTGGGGATGGAGACCCAGTACTTC. This codes for CASMTSNGMLGMETQYF.